This T cell receptor beta chain derives from a study of T-cell reconstitution after alpha-beta-depleted transplantation in children. This CDR3 spans 14 amino acids. V dropped 5 bases and J dropped 6 bases, with 17 bases sitting between them. Germline CDR1 reads DFQATT; CDR2 reads SNEGSKA (reference sequence). The authors prepared the TCRbeta library with unique molecular identifiers. One entry per CDR3 protein results from TCRdb running MiXCR on the PCR reads. This table has some 550,000 distinct CDR3 sequences, approximately 16% appearing once. This chain connects TRBV20-1 to TRBJ2-1, with D possibly being TRBD2 (5 bases). This sample comprised PBMCs from the stem cell graft donor, obtained from the stem cell graft. This TCR came from a human donor who donated a stem cell graft to a child with acute lymphoblastic leukemia. The CDR3 sequence is CSAPQPGYGNEQFF. As DNA, the CDR3 is TGCAGTGCTCCCCAGCCGGGGTACGGCAATGAGCAGTTCTTC.